The rows below give T cell receptor beta chains drawn from one sample of a study of memory CD4+ T cells and cytomegalovirus serostatus. Only in-frame clones appear in the TCRdb table, and some are missing; sequencing was by immunoSEQ multiplex PCR. The table has 40,000 to 45,000 clones, more than 75% seen once; the top ten hold 0.65% to 0.85%. The sequencing input was memory CD4+ T cells from blood. These receptors were taken from an adult in good health and CMV-seronegative. Both conserved end residues are part of each CDR3. A D gene is named only where the DNA matches it firmly. The size entry is marked missing in some rows and otherwise reads once, few, many or a size class.

CDR3 | DNA | D | size | J | V
CASSPRRGDTEAFF | TGTGCCAGCAGCCCCCGACGAGGGGACACTGAAGCTTTCTTT | . | . | TRBJ1-1 | TRBV7-8
CASSGGNSNQPQHF | TGTGCCAGCTCCGGAGGAAATAGCAATCAGCCCCAGCATTTT | . | . | TRBJ1-5 | TRBV6-6
CASTQQGRQLHTEAFF | TGTGCCAGCACTCAACAGGGCAGGCAGTTACACACTGAAGCTTTCTTT | . | . | TRBJ1-1 | TRBV2
CASSPRQGAGYGYTF | TGCGCCAGCAGCCCGCGACAGGGAGCGGGCTATGGCTACACCTTC | TRBD1 | once | TRBJ1-2 | TRBV4-3
CASSFRDRGRVTNEKLFF | TGTGCCAGCAGCTTTAGAGACAGGGGGCGTGTAACTAATGAAAAACTGTTTTTT | TRBD1 | . | TRBJ1-4 | TRBV7-9
CAISGGENTEAFF | TGTGCCATCAGTGGAGGCGAGAACACTGAAGCTTTCTTT | . | . | TRBJ1-1 | TRBV10-3
CASSISTGTDSPLHF | TGTGCCAGTAGTATTTCTACAGGGACCGATTCACCCCTCCACTTT | . | . | TRBJ1-6 | TRBV19
CASRMAGAGGYTF | TGTGCCAGCAGGATGGCAGGGGCGGGGGGCTACACCTTC | . | . | TRBJ1-2 | TRBV6-5
CASSSAGERTDTQYF | TGTGCCAGCAGCTCCGCGGGGGAACGCACAGATACGCAGTATTTT | TRBD2 | . | TRBJ2-3 | TRBV7-3
CASSWDKNTEAFF | TGTGCCAGCAGCTGGGACAAGAACACTGAAGCTTTCTTT | . | . | TRBJ1-1 | TRBV5-4
CASSLGAAWAPRVDTQYF | TGTGCCAGCAGCTTAGGCGCAGCTTGGGCCCCACGTGTTGATACGCAGTATTTT | . | . | TRBJ2-3 | TRBV7-9
CAISERENTEAFF | TGTGCCATCAGTGAGAGGGAGAACACTGAAGCTTTCTTT | . | few | TRBJ1-1 | TRBV10-3
CASSPLSGGATDTQYF | TGTGCCAGCAGCCCTCTTAGCGGGGGGGCGACAGATACGCAGTATTTT | TRBD2 | . | TRBJ2-3 | TRBV7-8
CASSYAGHFTEAFF | TGTGCCAGCAGTTACGCCGGGCATTTCACTGAAGCTTTCTTT | . | . | TRBJ1-1 | TRBV6-5
CASSLLGNEQFF | TGCGCCAGCAGCCTACTCGGCAATGAGCAGTTCTTC | . | . | TRBJ2-1 | TRBV5-1
CASSRQGDQPQHF | TGTGCCAGCAGCCGTCAGGGGGATCAGCCCCAGCATTTT | TRBD1 | . | TRBJ1-5 | TRBV7-2
CASSPRLANTDTQYF | TGTGCCAGCAGCCCCCGACTAGCGAACACAGATACGCAGTATTTT | TRBD2 | . | TRBJ2-3 | TRBV7-9
CASSSTDRGTEAFF | TGTGCCAGCAGCTCCACGGACAGGGGTACTGAAGCTTTCTTT | TRBD1 | . | TRBJ1-1 | TRBV5-4
CASSVGVSGGPQETQYF | TGTGCCAGCAGCGTAGGTGTAAGCGGGGGGCCCCAAGAGACCCAGTACTTC | TRBD2 | . | TRBJ2-5 | TRBV9
CASSRTDNYGYTF | TGCGCCAGCAGCCGGACAGACAACTATGGCTACACCTTC | . | . | TRBJ1-2 | TRBV5-1
CAWSQGLASYEQYF | TGTGCCTGGTCTCAGGGACTAGCGTCCTACGAGCAGTACTTC | TRBD2 | once | TRBJ2-7 | TRBV30
CASSRTGITYGYTF | TGTGCCAGTTCCAGGACGGGGATTACCTATGGCTACACCTTC | . | . | TRBJ1-2 | TRBV6-6
CASSQEVRRPDTQYF | TGTGCCAGCAGCCAAGAGGTTAGACGACCAGATACGCAGTATTTT | . | . | TRBJ2-3 | TRBV4-2
CASSPLTSGGETQYF | TGCGCCAGCAGCCCACTCACTAGCGGGGGAGAGACCCAGTACTTC | TRBD2 | . | TRBJ2-5 | TRBV5-1
CASSPPSYEQYF | TGCGCCAGCTCCCCCCCCAGCTACGAGCAGTACTTC | . | . | TRBJ2-7 | TRBV5-1
CASSHGTSGSSTDTQYF | TGTGCCAGCAGCCATGGGACTAGCGGATCTAGCACAGATACGCAGTATTTT | TRBD2 | . | TRBJ2-3 | TRBV4-2
CASTLQGISDEQYF | TGTGCCAGCACCCTTCAGGGGATCAGCGACGAGCAGTACTTC | . | . | TRBJ2-7 | TRBV7-9
CASSKASSGNTIYF | TGCGCCAGCAGCAAGGCGAGCTCTGGAAACACCATATATTTT | . | medium-sized | TRBJ1-3 | TRBV5-1
CASSAPGTVNTEAFF | TGTGCCAGCAGTGCGCCCGGGACGGTGAACACTGAAGCTTTCTTT | . | . | TRBJ1-1 | TRBV2
CASSIRSGVNTGELFF | TGTGCCAGTAGTATTCGCAGCGGGGTAAACACCGGGGAGCTGTTTTTT | TRBD2 | few | TRBJ2-2 | TRBV19
CASSLGGSSSGANVLTF | TGCGCCAGCAGCTTGGGGGGTAGCAGCTCTGGGGCCAACGTCCTGACTTTC | . | . | TRBJ2-6 | TRBV5-1
CASSPGGGETQYF | TGTGCCAGCTCCCCGGGGGGCGGAGAGACCCAGTACTTC | . | . | TRBJ2-5 | TRBV18
CASSLVGRGAFSSYNEQFF | TGCGCCAGCAGCTTGGTGGGGCGGGGGGCCTTCAGCTCCTACAATGAGCAGTTCTTC | TRBD2 | . | TRBJ2-1 | TRBV5-1
CASSRNLASGNTIYF | TGTGCCAGCTCTCGTAATCTGGCGAGTGGAAACACCATATATTTT | . | . | TRBJ1-3 | TRBV18
CASSQVGGTHGNSPLHF | TGCGCCAGCAGCCAAGTCGGAGGGACCCACGGTAATTCACCCCTCCACTTT | . | . | TRBJ1-6 | TRBV7-9
CASRWGLAADTQYF | TGTGCCAGCAGGTGGGGACTAGCAGCAGATACGCAGTATTTT | TRBD2 | . | TRBJ2-3 | TRBV7-3
CASSLVVGSNYGYTF | TGTGCCAGCAGCTTAGTTGTAGGGAGTAACTATGGCTACACCTTC | . | . | TRBJ1-2 | TRBV7-9
CASSANTGYEQYF | TGTGCCAGCTCAGCAAATACAGGCTACGAGCAGTACTTC | . | once | TRBJ2-7 | TRBV18
CASRKLAGGYTDTQYF | TGTGCCAGCAGGAAACTAGCGGGGGGCTACACAGATACGCAGTATTTT | TRBD2 | . | TRBJ2-3 | TRBV27
CASSGWLQNYGYTF | TGTGCCAGCAGCGGGTGGCTTCAAAACTATGGCTACACCTTC | . | . | TRBJ1-2 | TRBV5-4
CASSQAGGGPYEQYF | TGCGCCAGCAGCCAAGCTGGCGGAGGGCCATACGAGCAGTACTTC | . | . | TRBJ2-7 | TRBV4-1
CASRPELQGKVTAFF | TGTGCCAGCAGACCCGAGTTACAGGGAAAGGTTACAGCTTTCTTT | . | few | TRBJ1-1 | TRBV13
CASKILGLDATPLHF | TGTGCCAGCAAAATTTTAGGGCTAGATGCTACACCCCTCCACTTT | . | . | TRBJ1-6 | TRBV6-6
CASSAKTGAREKLFF | TGTGCCAGCAGCGCCAAGACAGGGGCCCGTGAAAAACTGTTTTTT | TRBD1 | . | TRBJ1-4 | TRBV9
CASSIRSGEQYF | TGTGCCAGTAGTATAAGGAGTGGCGAGCAGTACTTC | . | . | TRBJ2-7 | TRBV19
CASSPGLAGSYEQYF | TGTGCCAGCAGCCCAGGACTAGCGGGGTCCTACGAGCAGTACTTC | TRBD2 | . | TRBJ2-7 | TRBV11-2
CASRGRTSVSTDTQYF | TGTGCCAGCCGCGGACGGACTAGCGTTAGCACAGATACGCAGTATTTT | TRBD2 | . | TRBJ2-3 | TRBV2
CAWSVNSNQPQHF | TGTGCCTGGAGTGTTAATAGCAATCAGCCCCAGCATTTT | . | . | TRBJ1-5 | TRBV30
CASRRQGDTGELFF | TGTGCCAGTAGGAGACAGGGGGATACCGGGGAGCTGTTTTTT | TRBD1 | . | TRBJ2-2 | TRBV19
CASMAEAMNTEAFF | TGTGCCAGCATGGCAGAGGCCATGAACACTGAAGCTTTCTTT | . | . | TRBJ1-1 | TRBV2
CASSLSGTGQYEQYF | TGTGCCAGCAGCCTCTCCGGGACGGGCCAATACGAGCAGTACTTC | . | . | TRBJ2-7 | TRBV7-2
CAIARDGSTDTQYF | TGTGCCATCGCTCGGGACGGTAGCACAGATACGCAGTATTTT | . | . | TRBJ2-3 | TRBV10-3
CASSRDSGYGYTF | TGCGCCAGCAGCCGGGACTCTGGATATGGCTACACCTTC | . | . | TRBJ1-2 | TRBV4-3